This T cell receptor beta chain was sequenced during a study of blood T cell repertoires in COVID-19. Study in general: Collection of acute and convalescent COVID-19 samples took place in the United States, Italy and Spain.

By its share, this clone is medium-sized (0.01 to 0.1%). Other nucleotide sequences in the sample specify the same CDR3. Only in-frame clones appear in the TCRdb table, and some are missing; sequencing was by immunoSEQ multiplex PCR. The sample has fewer than 55,000 clones; around 86% are singletons. The CDR3 contains 15 residues. Germline CDR1 is LNHDA and CDR2 is SQIVND (reference sequence). V lost 1 base and J 1 base, leaving 8 bases between the germline ends. The sequence derives from a woman aged 60-75 years with acute or convalescent COVID-19. V gene TRBV19 combines with J gene TRBJ1-5, with D uncertain. Material: peripheral blood. CDR3 nucleotides: TGTGCCAGTAGTATAGTGGGCAGCAGCAATCAGCCCCAGCATTTT. Its translation: CASSIVGSSNQPQHF.